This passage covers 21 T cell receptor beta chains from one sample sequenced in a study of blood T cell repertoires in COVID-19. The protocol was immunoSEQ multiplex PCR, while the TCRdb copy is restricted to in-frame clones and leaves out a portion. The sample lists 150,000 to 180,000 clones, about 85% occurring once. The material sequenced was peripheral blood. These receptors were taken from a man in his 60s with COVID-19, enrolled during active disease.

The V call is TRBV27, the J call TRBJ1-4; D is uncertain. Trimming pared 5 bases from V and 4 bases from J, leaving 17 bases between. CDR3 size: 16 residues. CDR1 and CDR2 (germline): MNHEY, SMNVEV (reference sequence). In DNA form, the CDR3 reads TGTGCCAGCAGTCAATATCCGATAGTTGTTAATGAAAAACTGTTTTTT. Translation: CASSQYPIVVNEKLFF.

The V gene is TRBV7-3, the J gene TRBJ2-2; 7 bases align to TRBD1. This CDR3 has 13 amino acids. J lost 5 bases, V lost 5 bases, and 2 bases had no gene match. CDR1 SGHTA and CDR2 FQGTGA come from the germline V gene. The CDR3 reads CASSPTGTGELFF. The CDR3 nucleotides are TGTGCCAGCAGCCCGACAGGGACCGGGGAGCTGTTTTTT.

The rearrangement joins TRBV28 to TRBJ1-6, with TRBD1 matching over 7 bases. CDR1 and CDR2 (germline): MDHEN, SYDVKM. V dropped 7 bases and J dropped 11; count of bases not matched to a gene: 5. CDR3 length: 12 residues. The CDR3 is CASIGTVAPLHF. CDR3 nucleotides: TGTGCCAGCATTGGGACAGTAGCACCCCTCCACTTT.

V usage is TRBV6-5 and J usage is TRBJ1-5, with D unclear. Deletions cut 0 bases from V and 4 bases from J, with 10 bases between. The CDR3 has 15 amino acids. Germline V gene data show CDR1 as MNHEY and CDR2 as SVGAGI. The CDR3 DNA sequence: TGTGCCAGCAGTTACTCCGGGCAGCGGAATCAGCCCCAGCATTTT. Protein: CASSYSGQRNQPQHF.

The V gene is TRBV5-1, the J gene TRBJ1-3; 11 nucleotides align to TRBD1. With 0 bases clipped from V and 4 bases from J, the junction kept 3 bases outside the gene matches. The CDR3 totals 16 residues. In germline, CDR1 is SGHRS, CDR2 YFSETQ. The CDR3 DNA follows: TGCGCCAGCAGCTTGGAGGGACAGGGGGGAGGAAACACCATATATTTT. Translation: CASSLEGQGGGNTIYF.

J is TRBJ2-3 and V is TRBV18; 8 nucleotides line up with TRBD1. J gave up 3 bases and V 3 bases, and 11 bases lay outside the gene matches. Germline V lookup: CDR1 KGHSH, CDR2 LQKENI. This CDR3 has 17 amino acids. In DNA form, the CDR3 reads TGTGCCAGCTCACCGACAGGGGCAGGGTTTAATACAGATACGCAGTATTTT. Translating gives CASSPTGAGFNTDTQYF.

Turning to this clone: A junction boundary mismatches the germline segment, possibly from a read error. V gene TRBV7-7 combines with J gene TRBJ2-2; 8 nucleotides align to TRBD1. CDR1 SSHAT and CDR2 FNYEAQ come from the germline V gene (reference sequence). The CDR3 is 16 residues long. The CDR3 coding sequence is TGTGCTAGCAGCTTAACAGGACAGGGTATAGCCGGGGAGCTGTTTTTT. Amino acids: CASSLTGQGIAGELFF.

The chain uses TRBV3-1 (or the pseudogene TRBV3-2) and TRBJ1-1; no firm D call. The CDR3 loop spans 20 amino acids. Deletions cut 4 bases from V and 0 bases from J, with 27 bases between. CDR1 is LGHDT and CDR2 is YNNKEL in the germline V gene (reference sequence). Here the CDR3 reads CASSPRKFRRESTVNTEAFF. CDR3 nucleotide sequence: TGTGCCAGCAGCCCACGTAAGTTTAGACGGGAGTCTACCGTGAACACTGAAGCTTTCTTT.

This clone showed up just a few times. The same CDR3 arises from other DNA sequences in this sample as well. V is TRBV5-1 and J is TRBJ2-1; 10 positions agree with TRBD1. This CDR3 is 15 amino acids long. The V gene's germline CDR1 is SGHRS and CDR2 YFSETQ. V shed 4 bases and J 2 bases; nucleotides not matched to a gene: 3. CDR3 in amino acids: CASSPGQGTYNEQFF. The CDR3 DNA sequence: TGCGCCAGCAGCCCGGGACAGGGGACCTACAATGAGCAGTTCTTC. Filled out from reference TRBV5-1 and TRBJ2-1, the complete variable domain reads KAGVTQTPRYLIKTRGQQVTLSCSPISGHRSVSWYQQTPGQGLQFLFEYFSETQRNKGNFPGRFSGRQFSNSRSEMNVSTLELGDSALYLCASSPGQGTYNEQFFGPGTRLTVL.

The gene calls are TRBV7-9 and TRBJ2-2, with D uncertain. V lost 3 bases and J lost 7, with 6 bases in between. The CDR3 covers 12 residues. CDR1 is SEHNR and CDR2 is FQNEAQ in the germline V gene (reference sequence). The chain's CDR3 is CASSLTHGELFF. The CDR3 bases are TGTGCCAGCAGCTTGACACACGGGGAGCTGTTTTTT.

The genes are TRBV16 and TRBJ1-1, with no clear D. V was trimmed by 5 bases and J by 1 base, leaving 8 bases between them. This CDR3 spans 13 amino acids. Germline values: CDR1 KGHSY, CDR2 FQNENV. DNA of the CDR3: TGTGCCAGCAGCGAGGGCAGGAACACTGAAGCTTTCTTT. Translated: CASSEGRNTEAFF.

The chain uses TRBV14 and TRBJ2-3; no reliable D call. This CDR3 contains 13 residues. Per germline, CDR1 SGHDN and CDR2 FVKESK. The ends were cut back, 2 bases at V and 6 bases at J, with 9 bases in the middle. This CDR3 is CASSQNFRDTQYF. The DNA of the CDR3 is TGTGCCAGCAGCCAAAATTTCAGGGATACGCAGTATTTT. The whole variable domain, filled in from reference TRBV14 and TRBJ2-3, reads EAGVTQFPSHSVIEKGQTVTLRCDPISGHDNLYWYRRVMGKEIKFLLHFVKESKQDESGMPNNRFLAERTGGTYSTLKVQPAELEDSGVYFCASSQNFRDTQYFGPGTRLTVL.

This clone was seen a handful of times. CDR3 nucleotides: TGTGCCTGGAGTGGGCTAGCGGGATCCTACGAGCAGTACTTC. This codes for CAWSGLAGSYEQYF. This chain uses TRBV30 with TRBJ2-7, with 9 bases fitting TRBD2. The CDR3 is made up of 14 amino acids. Germline V gene sequence: CDR1 GTSNPN, CDR2 SVGIG (reference sequence). With 1 base clipped from V and 1 base from J, the junction kept 2 bases outside the gene matches.

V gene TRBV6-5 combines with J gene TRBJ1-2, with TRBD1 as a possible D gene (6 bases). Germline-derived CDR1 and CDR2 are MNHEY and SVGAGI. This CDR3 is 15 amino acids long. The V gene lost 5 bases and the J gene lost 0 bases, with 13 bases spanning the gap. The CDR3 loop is CASSPGGSANYGYTF. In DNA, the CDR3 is TGTGCCAGCAGTCCTGGGGGCTCAGCTAACTATGGCTACACCTTC.

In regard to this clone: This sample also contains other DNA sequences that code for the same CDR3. CDR3 residues: CASSLSDTQYF. CDR3 DNA sequence: TGCGCCAGCAGCTTGTCGGATACGCAGTATTTT. The V gene is TRBV5-1, the J gene TRBJ2-3; no firm D call. Between the trimmed V and J ends, which lost 1 base and 6 bases, there was a span of 3 bases. In germline, CDR1 is SGHRS, CDR2 YFSETQ. This CDR3 contains 11 residues. Looking up the rest from reference TRBV5-1 and TRBJ2-3 gives the full variable domain: KAGVTQTPRYLIKTRGQQVTLSCSPISGHRSVSWYQQTPGQGLQFLFEYFSETQRNKGNFPGRFSGRQFSNSRSEMNVSTLELGDSALYLCASSLSDTQYFGPGTRLTVL.

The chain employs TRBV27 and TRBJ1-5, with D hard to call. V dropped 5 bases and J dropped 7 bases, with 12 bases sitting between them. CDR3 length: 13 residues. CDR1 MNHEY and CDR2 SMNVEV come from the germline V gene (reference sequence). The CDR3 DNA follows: TGTGCCAGCAGTCAGGATCTTTGGCAGCCCCAGCATTTT. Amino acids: CASSQDLWQPQHF.

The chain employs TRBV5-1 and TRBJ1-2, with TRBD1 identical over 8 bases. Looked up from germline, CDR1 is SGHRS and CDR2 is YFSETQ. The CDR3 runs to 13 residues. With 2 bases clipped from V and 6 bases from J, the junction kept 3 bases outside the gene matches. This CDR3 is CASSFTGGNGYTF. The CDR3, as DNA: TGCGCCAGCAGCTTCACAGGGGGGAATGGCTACACCTTC.

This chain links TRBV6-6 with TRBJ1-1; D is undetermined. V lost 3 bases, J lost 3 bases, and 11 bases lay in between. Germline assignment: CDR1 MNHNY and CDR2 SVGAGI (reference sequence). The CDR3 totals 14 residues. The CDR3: CASSYFGVDTEAFF. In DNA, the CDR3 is TGTGCCAGCAGTTATTTCGGGGTAGACACTGAAGCTTTCTTT.

This CDR3 reads CASSRSWDSLGYF. CDR3 bases: TGTGCCAGCAGTCGATCATGGGACAGCCTGGGGTATTTT. The chain joins TRBV12-3 or TRBV12-4 to TRBJ2-3, with 7 bases matching TRBD1. Unmatched junction bases numbered 13, after V lost 5 bases and J lost 14 bases. This CDR3 comprises 13 residues.

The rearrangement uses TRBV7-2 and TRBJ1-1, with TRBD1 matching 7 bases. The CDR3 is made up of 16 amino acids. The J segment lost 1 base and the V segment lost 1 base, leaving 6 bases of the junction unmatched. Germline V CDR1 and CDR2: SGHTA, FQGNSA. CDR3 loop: CASSLGTGRGNTEAFF. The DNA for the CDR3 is TGTGCCAGCAGCTTAGGGACAGGTCGTGGGAACACTGAAGCTTTCTTT.

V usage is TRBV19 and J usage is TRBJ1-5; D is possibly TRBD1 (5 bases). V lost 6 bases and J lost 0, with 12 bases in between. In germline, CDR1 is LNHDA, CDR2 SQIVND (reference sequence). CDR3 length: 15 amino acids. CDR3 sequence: CASSPTGGSNQPQHF. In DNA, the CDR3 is TGTGCCAGTAGCCCGACGGGGGGTAGCAATCAGCCCCAGCATTTT.